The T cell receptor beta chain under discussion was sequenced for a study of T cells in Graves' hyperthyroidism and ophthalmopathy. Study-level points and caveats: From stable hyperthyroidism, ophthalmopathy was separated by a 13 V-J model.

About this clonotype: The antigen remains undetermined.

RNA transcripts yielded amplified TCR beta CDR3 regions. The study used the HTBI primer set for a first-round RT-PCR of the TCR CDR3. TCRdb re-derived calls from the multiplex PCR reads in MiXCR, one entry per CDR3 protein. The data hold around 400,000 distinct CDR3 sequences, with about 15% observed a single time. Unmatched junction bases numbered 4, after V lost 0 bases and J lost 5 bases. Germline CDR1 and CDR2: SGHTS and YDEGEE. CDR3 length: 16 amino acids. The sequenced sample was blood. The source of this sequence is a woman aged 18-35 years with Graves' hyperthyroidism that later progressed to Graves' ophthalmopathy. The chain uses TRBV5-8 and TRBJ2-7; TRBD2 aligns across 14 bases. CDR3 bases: TGTGCCAGCAGCTTGGGGAGGGGACTAGCGGGAGACGAGCAGTACTTC. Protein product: CASSLGRGLAGDEQYF.